Listed below are T cell receptor beta chains from one sample, sequenced in a study of blood T cells in healthy people across ages. A single record per CDR3 protein comes from TCRdb applying MiXCR to the 5' RACE reads. Of approximately 2,000,000 distinct CDR3 sequences in the sample, roughly two fifths were seen once. The specimen sequenced was blood. The receptors stem from a human donor in good health. Both conserved end residues are part of each CDR3. Each record gives: D gene, clone size, V gene, J gene, CDR3 protein, CDR3 DNA. The D gene is left open where the match is weak. Some rows mark clone size as missing; the rest say once, few, many or name a class of expanded clone.

-	few	TRBV9	TRBJ2-3	CASSVAGGLTDTQYF	TGTGCCAGCAGCGTAGCTGGGGGGCTGACAGATACGCAGTATTTT
-	-	TRBV5-5	TRBJ1-5	CASSLGWWTQSNQPQHF	TGTGCCAGCAGCTTGGGGTGGTGGACCCAAAGCAATCAGCCCCAGCATTTT
-	few	TRBV3-1	TRBJ2-1	CASSQDTSQDLNEQFF	TGTGCCAGCAGCCAAGATACTAGTCAGGACCTGAATGAGCAGTTCTTC
-	-	TRBV4-2	TRBJ1-1	CASSPRRISTEAFF	TGTGCCAGCAGCCCCCGACGCATTAGCACTGAAGCTTTCTTT
-	-	TRBV7-2	TRBJ2-5	CASSLVAIQETQYF	TGTGCCAGCAGCTTAGTTGCGATCCAAGAGACCCAGTACTTC
TRBD1	-	TRBV29-1	TRBJ1-1	CSTRDRGEGAFF	TGCAGTACCCGAGACAGGGGCGAGGGAGCTTTCTTT
-	few	TRBV6-2/TRBV6-3	TRBJ1-5	CASSPRERDQPQHF	TGTGCCAGCAGCCCGAGGGAGAGGGATCAGCCCCAGCATTTT
-	-	TRBV3-1	TRBJ2-7	CASSAGQPSSYEQYF	TGTGCCAGCAGCGCTGGACAGCCGAGCTCCTACGAGCAGTACTTC
-	few	TRBV7-2	TRBJ2-3	CASSRSGPLTDTRYF	TGTGCCAGCAGCCGTAGTGGACCCCTCACAGATACGCGGTATTTT
-	-	TRBV6-5	TRBJ2-5	CATSRGSYRETQYF	TGTGCCACGTCCCGGGGGAGCTACCGAGAGACCCAGTACTTC
-	few	TRBV27	TRBJ2-7	CASSWKGPSSYEQYF	TGTGCCAGCAGTTGGAAGGGACCCAGTTCCTACGAGCAGTACTTC
TRBD1	-	TRBV6-6	TRBJ2-3	CASRKTGDPTDTQYF	TGTGCCAGCAGAAAGACAGGGGATCCCACAGATACGCAGTATTTT
-	-	TRBV12-3/TRBV12-4	TRBJ1-6	CASTLGGTDSPLHF	TGTGCCAGCACCTTAGGGGGTACGGATTCACCCCTCCACTTT
-	few	TRBV5-1	TRBJ2-7	CASSSHGGSRAYEQYF	TGCGCCAGCAGCTCGCATGGGGGGAGTAGGGCCTACGAGCAGTACTTC
TRBD1	-	TRBV20-1	TRBJ1-5	CSAYDRVNQPQHF	TGCAGTGCCTACGACAGGGTCAATCAGCCCCAGCATTTT
TRBD2	few	TRBV4-3	TRBJ2-5	CASSVWTSGVETQYF	TGCGCCAGCAGCGTTTGGACTAGCGGGGTAGAGACCCAGTACTTC
TRBD1	-	TRBV20-1	TRBJ2-5	CSASGQGTFMRYF	TGCAGTGCTAGCGGACAGGGGACCTTTATGCGGTACTTC
TRBD2	-	TRBV7-2	TRBJ2-5	CASSLDPPAGGLETQYF	TGTGCCAGCAGCTTAGATCCCCCAGCGGGGGGGCTGGAGACCCAGTACTTC
TRBD1	-	TRBV24-1	TRBJ2-3	CATNTGTGGQDTQYF	TGTGCCACCAACACCGGGACAGGGGGGCAAGATACGCAGTATTTT
TRBD1	-	TRBV3-1	TRBJ1-2	CVSSQDYRGRGYTF	TGTGTCAGCAGCCAAGATTACAGGGGCCGTGGCTACACCTTC
-	-	TRBV4-3	TRBJ1-5	CASSQRFDQPQHF	TGCGCCAGCAGCCAACGGTTTGATCAGCCCCAGCATTTT
-	-	TRBV5-1	TRBJ1-6	CASSLGAGINSPLHF	TGCGCCAGCAGCTTGGGTGCAGGAATCAATTCACCCCTCCACTTT
TRBD1	few	TRBV5-1	TRBJ2-1	CASSRQGNEQFF	TGTGCCAGCAGCAGACAGGGGAATGAGCAGTTCTTC
-	-	TRBV7-6	TRBJ1-1	CASSLGGPYLEAFF	TGTGCCAGCAGCTTAGGGGGCCCGTATTTGGAAGCTTTCTTT
-	few	TRBV19	TRBJ2-3	CASSTGLAKSFTDTQYF	TGTGCCAGTAGTACAGGGTTGGCGAAATCCTTCACAGATACGCAGTATTTT
-	-	TRBV7-2	TRBJ1-2	CASSITGGPRNGYTF	TGTGCCAGCAGCATAACTGGAGGGCCTCGCAATGGCTACACCTTC
TRBD2	-	TRBV2	TRBJ2-2	CASSEHAGGRTGELFF	TGTGCCAGCAGTGAGCACGCGGGGGGGCGCACCGGGGAGCTGTTTTTT
-	-	TRBV5-1	TRBJ2-1	CASSFRLGTVDEQFF	TGCGCCAGCAGCTTTAGACTAGGAACCGTCGATGAGCAGTTCTTC
TRBD2	few	TRBV9	TRBJ2-5	CASSVRAGGPFPETQYF	TGTGCCAGCAGCGTCCGAGCGGGGGGGCCCTTTCCAGAGACCCAGTACTTC
-	-	TRBV25-1	TRBJ2-7	CTSSESGVRNEQYF	TGTACCAGCAGTGAATCTGGGGTGAGGAACGAGCAGTACTTC
-	-	TRBV3-1	TRBJ2-3	CASVVGVDTDTQYF	TGTGCCAGCGTAGTGGGGGTTGACACAGATACGCAGTATTTT
-	few	TRBV4-2	TRBJ1-4	CASSQDALKLFF	TGTGCCAGCAGCCAAGATGCCCTGAAACTGTTTTTT
-	-	TRBV12-3/TRBV12-4	TRBJ1-1	CTSRKGVTEAFF	TGTACCAGCAGAAAGGGGGTAACTGAAGCTTTCTTT
TRBD1	many	TRBV7-2	TRBJ1-5	CASSRQGNQPQHF	TGTGCCAGCAGCCGACAGGGGAATCAGCCCCAGCATTTT
-	-	TRBV6-6	TRBJ2-7	CATKRGADEQYF	TGTGCCACTAAAAGGGGGGCTGACGAGCAGTACTTC
-	-	TRBV4-2	TRBJ2-3	CASSQENLKDTQYF	TGTGCCAGCAGCCAAGAAAACTTAAAAGATACGCAGTATTTT
-	-	TRBV25-1	TRBJ1-6	CASNPPSVSLTYNSPLHF	TGTGCCAGCAATCCTCCGTCCGTTTCTTTAACCTATAATTCACCCCTCCACTTT
-	-	TRBV29-1	TRBJ2-7	CSGRSSYEQYF	TGCAGCGGCAGGAGCTCCTACGAGCAGTACTTC
-	-	TRBV29-1	TRBJ1-5	CSVVVPSQPQHF	TGCAGCGTTGTGGTGCCGAGCCAGCCCCAGCATTTT
TRBD2	-	TRBV12-3/TRBV12-4	TRBJ2-5	CASSKAGRETQYF	TGTGCCAGCAGTAAAGCGGGGAGAGAGACCCAGTACTTC
-	-	TRBV7-9	TRBJ2-7	CASGLGGLTYEQYF	TGTGCCAGCGGCCTTGGGGGTCTTACCTACGAGCAGTACTTC
-	-	TRBV9	TRBJ1-2	CASSVDQGLRSYTF	TGTGCCAGCAGCGTAGATCAGGGGCTAAGGAGCTACACCTTC
-	-	TRBV12-3/TRBV12-4	TRBJ1-2	CASSRRQSLYGYTF	TGTGCCAGCAGCCGCCGACAAAGCCTCTATGGCTACACCTTC
-	-	TRBV6-1	TRBJ1-5	CASSEWYADSAQPQHF	TGTGCCAGCAGTGAATGGTATGCGGACAGTGCTCAGCCCCAGCATTTT